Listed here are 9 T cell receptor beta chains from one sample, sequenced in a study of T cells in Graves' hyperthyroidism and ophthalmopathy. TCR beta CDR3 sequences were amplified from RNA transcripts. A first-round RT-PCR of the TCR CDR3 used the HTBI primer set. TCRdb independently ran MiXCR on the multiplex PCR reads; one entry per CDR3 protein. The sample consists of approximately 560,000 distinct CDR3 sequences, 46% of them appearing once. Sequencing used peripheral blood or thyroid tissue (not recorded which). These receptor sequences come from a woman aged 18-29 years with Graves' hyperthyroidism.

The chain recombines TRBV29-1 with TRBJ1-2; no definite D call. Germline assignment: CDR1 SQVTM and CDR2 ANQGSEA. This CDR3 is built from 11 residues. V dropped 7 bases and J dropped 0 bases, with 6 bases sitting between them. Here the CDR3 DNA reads TGCAGCGCGCAGGCTAACTATGGCTACACCTTC. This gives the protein CSAQANYGYTF.

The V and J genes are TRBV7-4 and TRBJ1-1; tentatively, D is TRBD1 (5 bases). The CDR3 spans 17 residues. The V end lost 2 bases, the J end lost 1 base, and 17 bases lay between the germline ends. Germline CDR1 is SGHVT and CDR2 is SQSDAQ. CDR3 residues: CASSLFPRVTANTEAFF. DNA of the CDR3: TGTGCCAGCAGCTTATTCCCACGGGTGACAGCGAACACTGAAGCTTTCTTT. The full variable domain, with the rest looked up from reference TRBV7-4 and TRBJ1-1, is GAGVSQSPRYKVAKRGRDVALRCDSISGHVTLYWYRQTLGQGSEVLTYSQSDAQRDKSGRPSGRFSAERPERSVSTLKIQRTEQGDSAVYLCASSLFPRVTANTEAFFGQGTRLTVV.

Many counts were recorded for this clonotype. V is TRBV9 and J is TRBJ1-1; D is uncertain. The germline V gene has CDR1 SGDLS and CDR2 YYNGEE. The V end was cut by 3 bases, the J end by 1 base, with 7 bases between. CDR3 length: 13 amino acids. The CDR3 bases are TGTGCCAGCAGCGGGGCCAAGAACACTGAAGCTTTCTTT. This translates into CASSGAKNTEAFF.

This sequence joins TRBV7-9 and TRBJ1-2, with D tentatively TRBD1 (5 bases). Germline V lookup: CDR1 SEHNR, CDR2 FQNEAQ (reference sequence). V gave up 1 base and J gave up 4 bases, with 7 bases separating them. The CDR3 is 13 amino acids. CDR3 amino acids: CASSLGDRYGYTF. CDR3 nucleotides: TGTGCCAGCAGCTTAGGGGACCGCTATGGCTACACCTTC.

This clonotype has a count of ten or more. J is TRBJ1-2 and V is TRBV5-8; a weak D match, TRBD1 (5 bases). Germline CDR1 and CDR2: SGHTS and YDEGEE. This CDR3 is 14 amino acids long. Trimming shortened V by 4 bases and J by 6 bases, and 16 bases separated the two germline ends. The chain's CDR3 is CASSTGREVDGYTF. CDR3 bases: TGTGCCAGCAGCACGGGACGTGAGGTTGATGGCTACACCTTC.

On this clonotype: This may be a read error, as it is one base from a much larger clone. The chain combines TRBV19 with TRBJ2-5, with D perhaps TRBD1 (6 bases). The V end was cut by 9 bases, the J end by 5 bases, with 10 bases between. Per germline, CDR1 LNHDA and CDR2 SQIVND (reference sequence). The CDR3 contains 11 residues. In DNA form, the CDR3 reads TGTGCCAGCAAACAGGGTGAGACCCAGTACTTC. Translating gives CASKQGETQYF. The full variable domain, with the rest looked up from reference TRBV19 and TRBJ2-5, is DGGITQSPKYLFRKEGQNVTLSCEQNLNHDAMYWYRQDPGQGLRLIYYSQIVNDFQKGDIAEGYSVSREKKESFPLTVTSAQKNPTAFYLCASKQGETQYFGPGTRLLVL.

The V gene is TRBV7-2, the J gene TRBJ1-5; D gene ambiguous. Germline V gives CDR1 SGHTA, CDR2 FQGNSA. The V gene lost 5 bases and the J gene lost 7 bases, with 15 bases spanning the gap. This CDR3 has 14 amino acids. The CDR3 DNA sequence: TGTGCCAGCAGCCTCCTCCTAGCTAACCAGCCCCAGCATTTT. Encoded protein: CASSLLLANQPQHF. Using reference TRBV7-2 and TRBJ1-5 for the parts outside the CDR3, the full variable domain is GAGVSQSPSNKVTEKGKDVELRCDPISGHTALYWYRQSLGQGLEFLIYFQGNSAPDKSGLPSDRFSAERTGGSVSTLTIQRTQQEDSAVYLCASSLLLANQPQHFGDGTRLSIL.

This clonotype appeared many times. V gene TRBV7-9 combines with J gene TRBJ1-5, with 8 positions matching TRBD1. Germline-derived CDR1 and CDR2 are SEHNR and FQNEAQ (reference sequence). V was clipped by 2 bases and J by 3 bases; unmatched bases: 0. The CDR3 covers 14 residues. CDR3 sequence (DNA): TGTGCCAGCAGCTTACAGGGGGCCAATCAGCCCCAGCATTTT. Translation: CASSLQGANQPQHF.

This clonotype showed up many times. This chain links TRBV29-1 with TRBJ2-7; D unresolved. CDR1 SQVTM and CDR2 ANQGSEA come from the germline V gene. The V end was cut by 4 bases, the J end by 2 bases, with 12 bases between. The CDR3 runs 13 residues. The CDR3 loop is CSVVSNPTYEQYF. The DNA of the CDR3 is TGCAGCGTTGTAAGCAACCCGACCTACGAGCAGTACTTC.